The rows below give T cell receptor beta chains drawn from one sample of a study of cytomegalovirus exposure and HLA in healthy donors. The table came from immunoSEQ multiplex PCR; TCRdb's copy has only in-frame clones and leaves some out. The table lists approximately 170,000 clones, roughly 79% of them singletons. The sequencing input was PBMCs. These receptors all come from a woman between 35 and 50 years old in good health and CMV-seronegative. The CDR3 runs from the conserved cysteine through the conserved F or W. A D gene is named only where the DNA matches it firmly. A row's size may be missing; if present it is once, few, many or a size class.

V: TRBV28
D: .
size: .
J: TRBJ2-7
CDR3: CAIQRDRISEQYF
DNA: TGTGCCATACAGCGGGACAGGATCTCCGAGCAGTACTTC

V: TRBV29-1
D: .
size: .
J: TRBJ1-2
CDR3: CSVITGTLRPYGYTF
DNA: TGCAGCGTTATCACAGGTACCCTACGACCCTATGGCTACACCTTC

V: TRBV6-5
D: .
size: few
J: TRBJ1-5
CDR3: CASSFGYNQPQHF
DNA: TGTGCCAGCTCATTCGGTTACAATCAGCCCCAGCATTTT

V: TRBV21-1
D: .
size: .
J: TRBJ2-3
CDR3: CASSTQPSGSKGDTQYF
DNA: TGTGCCAGCAGCACCCAACCCAGCGGGAGTAAAGGAGATACGCAGTATTTT

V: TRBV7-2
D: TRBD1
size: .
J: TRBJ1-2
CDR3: CASSSKTGNYGYTF
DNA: TGTGCCAGCAGTTCGAAGACAGGGAACTATGGCTACACCTTC

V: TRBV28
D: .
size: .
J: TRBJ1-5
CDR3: CASSFGAGGFDQPQHF
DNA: TGTGCCAGCAGTTTTGGGGCGGGAGGTTTTGATCAGCCCCAGCATTTT

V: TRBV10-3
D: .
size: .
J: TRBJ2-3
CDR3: CAISDTRGEGDTQYF
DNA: TGTGCCATCAGTGATACCAGGGGTGAGGGAGATACGCAGTATTTT

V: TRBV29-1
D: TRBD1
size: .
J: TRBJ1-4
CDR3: CSVGSGTGEEKLFF
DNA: TGCAGCGTCGGATCCGGGACAGGGGAGGAAAAACTGTTTTTT

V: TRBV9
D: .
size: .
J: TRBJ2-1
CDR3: CASSVAPLESDNEQFF
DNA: TGTGCCAGCAGCGTAGCCCCGCTAGAATCGGACAATGAGCAGTTCTTC

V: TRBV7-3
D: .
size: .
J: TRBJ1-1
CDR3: CASSSRGSELTEAFF
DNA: TGTGCCAGCAGCTCAAGGGGCTCCGAGCTCACTGAAGCTTTCTTT

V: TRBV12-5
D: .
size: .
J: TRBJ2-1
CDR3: CASGSGTSWSFEQFF
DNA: TGTGCTAGTGGCTCCGGGACAAGTTGGTCGTTTGAGCAGTTCTTC

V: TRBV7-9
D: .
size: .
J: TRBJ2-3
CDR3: CASSFSRDTQYF
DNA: TGTGCCAGCAGCTTTAGTCGAGATACGCAGTATTTT

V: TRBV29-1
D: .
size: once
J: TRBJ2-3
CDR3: CSVLTPQGATQYF
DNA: TGCAGCGTTCTAACGCCACAGGGAGCTACGCAGTATTTT

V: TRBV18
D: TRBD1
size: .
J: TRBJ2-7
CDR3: CASSPPGQAPYEQYF
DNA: TGTGCCAGCTCACCACCGGGACAGGCACCCTACGAGCAGTACTTC

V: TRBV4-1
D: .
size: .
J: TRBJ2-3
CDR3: CASSQLGLSTDTQYF
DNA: TGCGCCAGCAGCCAACTGGGACTCAGCACAGATACGCAGTATTTT

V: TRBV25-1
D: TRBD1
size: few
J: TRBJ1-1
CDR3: CASRTGTGGKSEGTEAFF
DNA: TGTGCCAGCAGAACCGGGACAGGGGGCAAGAGTGAGGGGACTGAAGCTTTCTTT

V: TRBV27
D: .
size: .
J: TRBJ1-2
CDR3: CASSRFKRDYGYTF
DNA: TGTGCCAGCAGTAGATTTAAGAGGGACTATGGCTACACCTTC

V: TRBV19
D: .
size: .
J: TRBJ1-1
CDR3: CASRVRENTEAFF
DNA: TGTGCCAGTAGGGTCAGGGAGAACACTGAAGCTTTCTTT

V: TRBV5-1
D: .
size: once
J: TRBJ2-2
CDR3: CASSPQNRVTGELFF
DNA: TGCGCCAGCAGTCCACAGAACAGGGTCACCGGGGAGCTGTTTTTT

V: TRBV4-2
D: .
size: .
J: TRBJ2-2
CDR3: CASSQADLGGELFF
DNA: TGTGCCAGCAGCCAAGCCGACCTAGGAGGGGAGCTGTTTTTT

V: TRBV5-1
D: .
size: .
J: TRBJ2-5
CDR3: CASSFTGQETQYF
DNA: TGCGCCAGCAGCTTTACAGGGCAAGAGACCCAGTACTTC

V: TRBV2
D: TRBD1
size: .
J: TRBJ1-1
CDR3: CASSVQGDTEAFF
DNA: TGTGCCAGCAGTGTCCAGGGGGATACTGAAGCTTTCTTT

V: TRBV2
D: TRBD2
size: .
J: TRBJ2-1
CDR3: CASSGLAYNEQFF
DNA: TGTGCCAGCTCGGGACTAGCATACAATGAGCAGTTCTTC

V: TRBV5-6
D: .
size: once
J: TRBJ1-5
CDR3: CASSSWGGNQPQHF
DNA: TGTGCCAGCAGCTCCTGGGGGGGGAATCAGCCCCAGCATTTT

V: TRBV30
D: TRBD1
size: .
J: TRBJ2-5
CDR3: CAWSVGTGAQETQYF
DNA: TGTGCCTGGAGTGTGGGTACAGGGGCGCAAGAGACCCAGTACTTC

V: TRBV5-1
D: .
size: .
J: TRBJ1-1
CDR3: CASSFGGGPTEAFF
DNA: TGCGCCAGCAGCTTTGGGGGGGGTCCCACTGAAGCTTTCTTT

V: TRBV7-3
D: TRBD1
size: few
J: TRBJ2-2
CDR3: CASSPGTVDTGELFF
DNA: TGTGCCAGCAGCCCCGGGACAGTTGACACCGGGGAGCTGTTTTTT

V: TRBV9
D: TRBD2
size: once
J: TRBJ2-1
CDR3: CASSGVRASGNNEQFF
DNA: TGTGCCAGCAGCGGGGTTAGGGCTAGCGGGAACAATGAGCAGTTCTTC

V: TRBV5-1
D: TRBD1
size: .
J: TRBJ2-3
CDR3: CASSPGQDTDTQYF
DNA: TGCGCCAGCAGCCCGGGACAGGACACAGATACGCAGTATTTT

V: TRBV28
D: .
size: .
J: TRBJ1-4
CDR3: CASSLGGGRDEKLFF
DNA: TGTGCCAGCAGTTTAGGGGGAGGGCGGGATGAAAAACTGTTTTTT

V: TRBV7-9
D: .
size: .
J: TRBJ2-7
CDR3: CASSLAGRDYEQYF
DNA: TGTGCCAGCAGCTTAGCGGGCAGAGACTACGAGCAGTACTTC

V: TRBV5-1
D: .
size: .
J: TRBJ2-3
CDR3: CASSLDLVGAGDKPADTQYF
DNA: TGCGCCAGCAGCTTGGATCTGGTGGGAGCAGGTGACAAGCCCGCAGATACGCAGTATTTT

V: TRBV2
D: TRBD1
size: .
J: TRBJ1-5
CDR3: CASSGQGGSNQPQHF
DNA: TGTGCCAGCAGTGGACAGGGGGGTAGCAATCAGCCCCAGCATTTT

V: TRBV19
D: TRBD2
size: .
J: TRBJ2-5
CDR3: CASSPAGAETQYF
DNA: TGTGCCAGTAGTCCAGCGGGAGCAGAGACCCAGTACTTC

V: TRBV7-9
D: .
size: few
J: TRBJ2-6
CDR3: CASVTSSGANVLTF
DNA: TGTGCCAGCGTCACTAGCTCTGGGGCCAACGTCCTGACTTTC

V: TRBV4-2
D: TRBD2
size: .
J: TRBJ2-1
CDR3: CASSRGLADHNEQFF
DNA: TGTGCCAGCAGCCGGGGACTAGCGGACCACAATGAGCAGTTCTTC

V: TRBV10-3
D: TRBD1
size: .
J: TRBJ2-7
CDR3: CAIKGQSSYEQYF
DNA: TGTGCCATCAAGGGACAGAGCTCCTACGAGCAGTACTTC